The 24 T cell receptor beta chains below were found in one sample sequenced in a study of T cell responses to AZD1222 COVID-19 vaccine. Sequencing was performed with immunoSEQ multiplex PCR; in TCRdb, only in-frame clones are kept and a portion is missing. In the table there are fewer than 200,000 clones, around 92% of which are singletons. The input for sequencing was peripheral blood, taken on day 0 of AZD1222 vaccination. These receptors were taken from an adult in good health.

This clone was picked up one time. This rearrangement joins TRBV9 to TRBJ1-6, with 8 bases lining up with TRBD1. CDR3 length equals 15 residues. CDR1 is SGDLS, CDR2 YYNGEE, per germline. J lost 8 bases, V lost 0 bases, and 4 bases had no gene match. CDR3 nucleotides: TGTGCCAGCAGCGTAGACGGACAGGGCGATTCACCCCTCCACTTT. Translated: CASSVDGQGDSPLHF.

The chain carries TRBV12-3 or TRBV12-4 and TRBJ2-7; D perhaps matches TRBD2 (5 bases). The CDR3 contains 13 residues. The ends were cut back, 6 bases at V and 4 bases at J, with 13 bases in the middle. The CDR3 is CASSPPGGYEQYF. Written as DNA, the CDR3 is TGTGCCAGCAGCCCCCCTGGAGGTTACGAGCAGTACTTC.

V is TRBV4-3 and J is TRBJ2-5; 8 nucleotides agree with TRBD1. The CDR3 covers 17 residues. CDR1 is LGHNA and CDR2 is YSLEER in the germline V gene. The V gene end was trimmed by 0 bases and the J gene end by 5 bases; junction bases not matched to a gene: 11. CDR3 coding DNA: TGCGCCAGCAGCCAAGACTGGCAGGGGGCGTCCGAGGAGACCCAGTACTTC. Residues: CASSQDWQGASEETQYF.

The chain combines TRBV6-5 with TRBJ1-2, with a tentative D call TRBD1 (5 bases). Germline CDR1 MNHEY, CDR2 SVGAGI. With 6 bases removed from V and 4 bases from J, the gap between germline ends came to 15 bases. This CDR3 spans 14 amino acids. DNA for the CDR3: TGTGCCAGCAGCAAACTACAGGTATCCTATGGCTACACCTTC. Its translation is CASSKLQVSYGYTF.

The chain uses TRBV27 and TRBJ1-2; D not certain. CDR1 and CDR2 (germline): MNHEY, SMNVEV (reference sequence). The CDR3 contains 15 residues. V dropped 5 bases and J dropped 6 bases, with 19 bases sitting between them. The CDR3 nucleotides read TGTGCCAGCAGTCGATCCGACCCGGGGTTTAATGGCTACACCTTC. This sequence encodes CASSRSDPGFNGYTF.

In its sample, this clone was seen many times. J is TRBJ2-2 and V is TRBV24-1; TRBD1 aligns across 7 bases. Losses at the gene ends were 4 bases for V and 6 bases for J; bases not matched to a gene: 4. Germline V gene lookup returns CDR1 KGHDR and CDR2 SFDVKD. The CDR3 length is 14 residues. For the CDR3, the DNA is TGTGCCACCAGTGACACCGGACAGGCCGGGGAGCTGTTTTTT. This translates into CATSDTGQAGELFF.

The genes are TRBV27 and TRBJ2-4, with D perhaps assigned TRBD1 or TRBD2 (5 bases each). This CDR3 is built from 14 residues. The V gene's germline CDR1 is MNHEY and CDR2 SMNVEV (reference sequence). Trimming stripped 5 bases from V and 8 bases from J, with 16 bases between. CDR3 in amino acids: CASSLGRGAYIQYF. The CDR3 region has the DNA TGTGCCAGCAGTCTGGGGCGAGGGGCATACATTCAGTACTTC.

CDR3 protein: CASSLWGDGYTF. CDR3 sequence (DNA): TGTGCCAGCAGTTTGTGGGGCGATGGCTACACCTTC. The J gene is TRBJ1-2, the V gene TRBV12-3 or TRBV12-4, with TRBD1 as a possible D gene (5 bases). V was shortened by 3 bases and J by 6 bases, with 8 bases between the two germline ends. The CDR3 runs to 12 residues.

The chain recombines TRBV12-3 or TRBV12-4 with TRBJ2-7; D remains ambiguous. CDR3 length: 13 amino acids. Trimming pared 3 bases from V and 2 bases from J, leaving 8 bases between. DNA of the CDR3: TGTGCCAGCAGTTTTGGTAGAACCTACGAGCAGTACTTC. This translates into CASSFGRTYEQYF.

In its sample, this clone was seen once. This chain uses TRBV19 with TRBJ2-7; TRBD1 is a possible D gene (6 bases). Germline lookup yields CDR1 LNHDA and CDR2 SQIVND (reference sequence). The ends were cut back, 4 bases at V and 0 bases at J, with 10 bases in the middle. This CDR3 has 14 amino acids. The CDR3 here is CASSTRQDSYEQYF. In nucleotides, the CDR3 is TGTGCCAGTAGTACCCGACAGGACTCCTACGAGCAGTACTTC.

This chain links TRBV6-2 or TRBV6-3 with TRBJ1-1, with unresolved D. The length of the CDR3 is 15 residues. Germline V gives CDR1 MNHEY, CDR2 SVGEGT. Trimming removed 5 bases from V and 5 bases from J, with 18 bases in between. The CDR3 DNA sequence: TGTGCCAGCAGTCAACCTCATACGGGTAAGACTGAAGCTTTCTTT. It is translated as CASSQPHTGKTEAFF.

The rearrangement joins TRBV19 to TRBJ2-7; D not certain. Germline values: CDR1 LNHDA, CDR2 SQIVND (reference sequence). The V end was cut by 2 bases, the J end by 0 bases, with 8 bases between. This CDR3 comprises 14 residues. The CDR3 sequence: CASSILSDSYEQYF. CDR3 coding DNA: TGTGCCAGTAGTATACTGTCGGACTCCTACGAGCAGTACTTC.

The V call is TRBV6-2 or TRBV6-3, the J call TRBJ1-2, with 7 bases aligning to TRBD1. Germline trimming cut 5 bases from V and 1 base from J; bases unmatched to any gene: 7. In germline, CDR1 is MNHEY, CDR2 SVGEGT. The CDR3 sequence is 15 residues long. CDR3 in amino acids: CASSPFDRVNYGYTF. The CDR3 DNA follows: TGTGCCAGCAGTCCCTTCGACAGGGTTAACTATGGCTACACCTTC.

This clone was observed a handful of times. The J gene is TRBJ1-2, the V gene TRBV2; D is unresolved. This CDR3 is built from 14 residues. CDR1 and CDR2 from the germline V gene are SNHLY and FYNNEI. Trimming shortened V by 4 bases and J by 2 bases, and 11 bases separated the two germline ends. As DNA, the CDR3 is TGTGCCAGCAGTGTGAACCTGGTGAACTATGGCTACACCTTC. Protein product: CASSVNLVNYGYTF. The full variable domain, in which reference TRBV2 and TRBJ1-2 provide the parts outside the CDR3, is EPEVTQTPSHQVTQMGQEVILRCVPISNHLYFYWYRQILGQKVEFLVSFYNNEISEKSEIFDDQFSVERPDGSNFTLKIRSTKLEDSAMYFCASSVNLVNYGYTFGSGTRLTVV.

The chain uses TRBV6-5 and TRBJ2-1, with 7 bases identical to TRBD1. Germline V gene lookup returns CDR1 MNHEY and CDR2 SVGAGI. V dropped 8 bases and J dropped 0; count of bases not matched to a gene: 7. This CDR3 has 15 residues. In nucleotides, the CDR3 is TGTGCCAGCCTAGGGACAGCCGCCTCCTACAATGAGCAGTTCTTC. Translating gives CASLGTAASYNEQFF.

J is TRBJ1-5 and V is TRBV28; 9 bases line up with TRBD1. The V gene end was trimmed by 6 bases and the J gene end by 9 bases; junction bases not matched to a gene: 9. The CDR3 runs 14 residues. The germline CDR1 and CDR2 sequences are MDHEN and SYDVKM. CDR3 protein: CASRPTGGRRPQHF. The CDR3 DNA is TGTGCCAGCAGGCCCACAGGGGGCAGGCGGCCCCAGCATTTT.

V is TRBV4-2 and J is TRBJ1-2, with D possibly being TRBD1 (5 bases). V lost 3 bases, J lost 8 bases, and 13 bases lay in between. CDR1 and CDR2 from the germline V gene are LGHNA and YNFKEQ. The CDR3 is made up of 13 amino acids. The DNA of the CDR3 is TGTGCCAGCAGCCATGGGGGGGTTGAGGGCTACACCTTC. This gives the protein CASSHGGVEGYTF.

This chain joins TRBV5-4 and TRBJ2-5, with D hard to call. The ends were cut back, 0 bases at V and 5 bases at J, with 5 bases in the middle. CDR3 length equals 12 residues. Germline-derived CDR1 and CDR2 are SGHNT and YYREEE (reference sequence). As DNA, the CDR3 is TGTGCCAGCAGCTTGGCCGGGGAGACCCAGTACTTC. As protein: CASSLAGETQYF.

The chain is built from TRBV19 and TRBJ1-2; D might be TRBD1 (5 bases). The CDR3 covers 14 residues. V lost 5 bases and J 3 bases, leaving 13 bases between the germline ends. Germline V gene lookup returns CDR1 LNHDA and CDR2 SQIVND (reference sequence). CDR3 residues: CASSLGPGDYGYTF. DNA for the CDR3: TGTGCCAGTAGTTTAGGCCCGGGGGACTATGGCTACACCTTC.

This chain uses TRBV21-1 with TRBJ1-3; TRBD1, the table's D call, was not compared with the DNA. TRBV21-1 is labeled a pseudogene. This CDR3 spans 18 amino acids. The CDR3 region is CASSRTGRFPLSGNTIYF. DNA for the CDR3: TGTGCCAGCAGCAGGACAGGGCGATTTCCTCTCTCTGGAAACACCATATATTTT.

V and J are TRBV19 and TRBJ2-7; possibly TRBD1 or TRBD2 for D (5 bases each). Germline-derived CDR1 and CDR2 are LNHDA and SQIVND (reference sequence). The CDR3 has 13 amino acids. The V end was cut by 4 bases, the J end by 5 bases, with 12 bases between. CDR3 residues: CASSRGRGNEQYF. Here the CDR3 DNA reads TGTGCCAGTAGTAGGGGGAGAGGCAACGAGCAGTACTTC.

Note on this clone: This same CDR3 is encoded by further DNA sequences in the sample. CDR3 amino acids: CAWSLGGNYGYTF. The CDR3 bases are TGTGCCTGGAGTCTAGGGGGCAACTATGGCTACACCTTC. This chain links TRBV30 with TRBJ1-2; 7 bases are shared with TRBD1. The CDR3 is 13 amino acids. From germline, CDR1 is GTSNPN and CDR2 SVGIG (reference sequence). Trimming at V came to 2 bases and at J to 2 bases, leaving 2 bases not matched to a gene.

This sequence joins TRBV19 and TRBJ1-5, with TRBD1 matching over 7 bases. This CDR3 comprises 15 residues. Germline V CDR1 and CDR2: LNHDA, SQIVND (reference sequence). Losses at the gene ends were 1 base for V and 7 bases for J; bases not matched to a gene: 7. This CDR3 is CASSIGSRGTQPQHF. For the CDR3, the DNA is TGTGCCAGTAGTATAGGAAGCAGGGGGACACAGCCCCAGCATTTT. Variable domain in full (rest from reference TRBV19 and TRBJ1-5): DGGITQSPKYLFRKEGQNVTLSCEQNLNHDAMYWYRQDPGQGLRLIYYSQIVNDFQKGDIAEGYSVSREKKESFPLTVTSAQKNPTAFYLCASSIGSRGTQPQHFGDGTRLSIL.

The CDR3 DNA sequence: TGTGCCAGCAGCTCGATAACAGGGCCACCTGGAAACACCATATATTTT. This sequence encodes CASSSITGPPGNTIYF. The V and J genes are TRBV7-9 and TRBJ1-3, with D maybe TRBD1 (6 bases). There are 16 residues in the CDR3. V was shortened by 4 bases and J by 2 bases, with 15 bases between the two germline ends. Germline lookup yields CDR1 SEHNR and CDR2 FQNEAQ (reference sequence).